A single T cell receptor beta chain is shown here with its context. CDR1 and CDR2 (germline): MDHEN, SYDVKM. CDR3 length: 14 residues. V lost 7 bases to trimming and J lost 4 bases; unmatched junction nucleotides: 8. The data derive from a study of blood T cell repertoires in COVID-19. Study details: Collection of acute and convalescent COVID-19 samples took place in the United States, Italy and Spain.

Source study methods: For nucleated cells, counts were estimated from reference gene primer amplification. TCRdb's copy holds only in-frame clones and misses some; the assay was immunoSEQ multiplex PCR. V, J and clone size are taken as reported in that table, and D and trimming were inferred from the DNA itself. The profile shows just under 60,000 clones, less than 85% of them singletons. This clonotype was obtained from a human donor in a cohort sampled during active COVID-19. Sequencing was done on a sample of peripheral blood. This chain links TRBV28 with TRBJ1-2, with 8 positions matching TRBD1. CDR3 amino acids: CASTIGQGGYGYTF. In nucleotides, the CDR3 is TGTGCCAGCACCATAGGACAGGGCGGCTATGGCTACACCTTC.